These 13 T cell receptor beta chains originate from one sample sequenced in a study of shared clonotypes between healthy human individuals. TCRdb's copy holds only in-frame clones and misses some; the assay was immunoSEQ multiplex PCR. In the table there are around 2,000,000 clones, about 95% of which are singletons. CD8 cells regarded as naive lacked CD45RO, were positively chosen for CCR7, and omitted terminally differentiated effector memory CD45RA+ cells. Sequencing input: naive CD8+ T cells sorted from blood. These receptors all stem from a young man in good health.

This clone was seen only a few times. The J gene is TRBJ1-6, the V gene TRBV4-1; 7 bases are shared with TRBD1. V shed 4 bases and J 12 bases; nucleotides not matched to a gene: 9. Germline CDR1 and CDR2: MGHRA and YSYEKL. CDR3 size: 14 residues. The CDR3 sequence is CASSPSDREEPLHF. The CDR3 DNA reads TGCGCCAGCAGCCCGTCCGACAGGGAGGAACCCCTCCACTTT.

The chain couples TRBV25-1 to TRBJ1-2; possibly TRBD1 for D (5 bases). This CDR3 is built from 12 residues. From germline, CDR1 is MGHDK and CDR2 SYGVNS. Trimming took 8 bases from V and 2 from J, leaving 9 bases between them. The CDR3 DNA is TGTGCCAGCGAGACAGAGAACTATGGCTACACCTTC. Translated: CASETENYGYTF.

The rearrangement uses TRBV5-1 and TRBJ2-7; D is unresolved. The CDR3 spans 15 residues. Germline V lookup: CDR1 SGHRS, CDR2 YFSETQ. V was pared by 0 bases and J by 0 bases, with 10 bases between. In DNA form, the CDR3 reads TGCGCCAGCAGCTTGGTGGGCGATAGCTCCTACGAGCAGTACTTC. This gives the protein CASSLVGDSSYEQYF.

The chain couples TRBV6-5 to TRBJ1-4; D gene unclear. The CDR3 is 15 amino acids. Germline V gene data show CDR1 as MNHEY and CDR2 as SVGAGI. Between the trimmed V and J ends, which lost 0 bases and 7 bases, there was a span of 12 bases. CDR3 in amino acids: CASSYSSGVFEKLFF. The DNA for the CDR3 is TGTGCCAGCAGTTACTCGAGTGGAGTTTTTGAAAAACTGTTTTTT.

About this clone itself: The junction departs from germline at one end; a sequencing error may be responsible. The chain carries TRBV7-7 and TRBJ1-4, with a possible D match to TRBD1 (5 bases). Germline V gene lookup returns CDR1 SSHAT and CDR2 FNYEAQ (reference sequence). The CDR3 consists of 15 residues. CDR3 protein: CASSAAGTVNEKLFF. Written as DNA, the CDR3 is TGTGCTAGCAGCGCCGCCGGGACGGTTAATGAAAAACTGTTTTTT.

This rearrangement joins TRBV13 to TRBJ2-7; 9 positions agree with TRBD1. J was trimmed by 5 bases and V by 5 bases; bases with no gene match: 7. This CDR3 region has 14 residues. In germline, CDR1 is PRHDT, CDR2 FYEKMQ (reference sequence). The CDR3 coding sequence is TGTGCCAGCAGCCTGGGGGACAGGGACCACGAGCAGTACTTC. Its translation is CASSLGDRDHEQYF.

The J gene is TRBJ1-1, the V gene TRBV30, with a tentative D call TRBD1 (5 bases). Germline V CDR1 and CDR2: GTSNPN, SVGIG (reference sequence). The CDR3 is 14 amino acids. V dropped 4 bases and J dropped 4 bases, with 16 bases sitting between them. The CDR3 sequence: CAWTPRGASTEAFF. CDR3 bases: TGTGCCTGGACTCCACGCGGGGCGAGCACTGAAGCTTTCTTT.

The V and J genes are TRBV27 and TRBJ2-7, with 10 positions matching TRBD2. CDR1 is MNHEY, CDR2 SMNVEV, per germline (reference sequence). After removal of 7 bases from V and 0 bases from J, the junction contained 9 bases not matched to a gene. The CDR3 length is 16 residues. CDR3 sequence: CASTTSGRGNSYEQYF. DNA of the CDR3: TGTGCCAGCACCACGAGCGGGAGGGGAAACTCCTACGAGCAGTACTTC.

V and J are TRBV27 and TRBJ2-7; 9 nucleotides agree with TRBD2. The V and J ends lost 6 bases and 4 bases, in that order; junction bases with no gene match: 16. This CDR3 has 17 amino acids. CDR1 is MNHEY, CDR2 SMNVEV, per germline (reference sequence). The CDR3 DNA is TGTGCCAGCAGACCCCCCGGGACTAGCCCTTTTCTGTACGAGCAGTACTTC. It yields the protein CASRPPGTSPFLYEQYF.

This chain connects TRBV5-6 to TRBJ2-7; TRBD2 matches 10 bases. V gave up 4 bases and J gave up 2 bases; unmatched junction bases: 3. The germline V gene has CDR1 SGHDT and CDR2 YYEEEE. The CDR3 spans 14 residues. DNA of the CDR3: TGTGCCAGCAGCGGGACTAGCGACCCCTACGAGCAGTACTTC. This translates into CASSGTSDPYEQYF. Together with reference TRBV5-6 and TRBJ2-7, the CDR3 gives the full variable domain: DAGVTQSPTHLIKTRGQQVTLRCSPKSGHDTVSWYQQALGQGPQFIFQYYEEEERQRGNFPDRFSGHQFPNYSSELNVNALLLGDSALYLCASSGTSDPYEQYFGPGTRLTVT.

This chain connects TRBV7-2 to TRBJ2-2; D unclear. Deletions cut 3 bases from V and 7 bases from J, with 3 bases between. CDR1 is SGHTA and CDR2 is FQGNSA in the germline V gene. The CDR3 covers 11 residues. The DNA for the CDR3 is TGTGCCAGCAGCTTTGTCGGGGAGCTGTTTTTT. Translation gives CASSFVGELFF.

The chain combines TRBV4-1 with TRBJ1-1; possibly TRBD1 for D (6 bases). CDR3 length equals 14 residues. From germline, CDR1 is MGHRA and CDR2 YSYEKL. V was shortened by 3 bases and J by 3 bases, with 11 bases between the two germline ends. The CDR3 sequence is CASSHVGGHTEAFF. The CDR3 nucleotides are TGCGCCAGCAGCCACGTAGGGGGGCACACTGAAGCTTTCTTT.

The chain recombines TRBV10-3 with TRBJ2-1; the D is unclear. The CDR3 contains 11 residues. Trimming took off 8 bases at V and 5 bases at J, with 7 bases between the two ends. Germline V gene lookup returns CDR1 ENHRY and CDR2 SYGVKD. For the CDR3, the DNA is TGTGCCATCGGCGTTAACAATGAGCAGTTCTTC. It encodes CAIGVNNEQFF.